Detailed here is one TCR beta chain. The antigen is not known. This specimen belongs to a study of lymphopenia after photon versus proton radiotherapy. Study-level findings and limits: After the lymphocyte nadir, photon-treated repertoires showed oligoclonal expansion, especially of CD8+ Temra cells. In patients who died, overall survival fell as post-nadir TCR diversity dropped more.

V lost 1 base and J lost 3, with 10 bases in between. This CDR3 has 16 residues. Germline V lookup: CDR1 SGHTA, CDR2 FQGTGA. The assay was immunoSEQ multiplex PCR, and TCRdb's table has in-frame clones only and misses some. The sample lists about 25,000 clones, roughly 90% seen once, with around 19% in the top ten. J is TRBJ1-6 and V is TRBV7-3; D perhaps matches TRBD1 (5 bases). The starting material was peripheral blood, obtained from a patient treated with photon-based radiotherapy. The receptor was derived from a man in his fifties with gastric cancer. The CDR3 nucleotides read TGTGCCAGCAGCTTAAGCGCAGGGCACTATAATTCACCCCTCCACTTT. Its translation is CASSLSAGHYNSPLHF.